The 17 T cell receptor beta chains below were found in one sample sequenced in a study of blood T cell repertoires in COVID-19. The table came from immunoSEQ multiplex PCR; TCRdb's copy has only in-frame clones and leaves some out. The data contain some 55,000 clones, about three quarters of them singletons. Material for sequencing was peripheral blood. The receptors were gathered from a man between 65 and 85 years old with active or convalescent COVID-19.

The genes are TRBV12-3 or TRBV12-4 and TRBJ2-5; the D is unclear. The CDR3 is made up of 13 amino acids. Trimming stripped 6 bases from V and 2 bases from J, with 10 bases between. The CDR3 sequence is CASSSQDQETQYF. Here the CDR3 DNA reads TGTGCCAGCAGCTCCCAGGATCAAGAGACCCAGTACTTC.

This chain uses TRBV28 with TRBJ1-4; D is possibly TRBD1 (5 bases). With 5 bases removed from V and 7 bases from J, the gap between germline ends came to 17 bases. Germline CDR1 is MDHEN and CDR2 is SYDVKM. This CDR3 contains 15 residues. The CDR3 DNA follows: TGTGCCAGCAGTACACTCCAGGGAGGGAGTGAAAAACTGTTTTTT. Amino acid sequence: CASSTLQGGSEKLFF.

The rearrangement links TRBV19 to TRBJ1-5; D gene ambiguous. V lost 3 bases and J 5 bases, leaving 17 bases between the germline ends. This CDR3 spans 16 amino acids. Germline loops: CDR1 LNHDA, CDR2 SQIVND (reference sequence). The CDR3 coding sequence is TGTGCCAGTAGTATCATAACGGGAGGGTACGATCAGCCCCAGCATTTT. Protein product: CASSIITGGYDQPQHF.

This clone was picked up a small number of times. J is TRBJ1-2 and V is TRBV5-6, with D tentatively TRBD1 (5 bases). The CDR3 has 14 amino acids. From germline, CDR1 is SGHDT and CDR2 YYEEEE. The ends were cut back, 0 bases at V and 4 bases at J, with 10 bases in the middle. The CDR3 coding sequence is TGTGCCAGCAGCTTGGTTAGGGGTTCCTATGGCTACACCTTC. The encoded protein is CASSLVRGSYGYTF.

V gene TRBV7-2 combines with J gene TRBJ2-7; TRBD2 agrees at 8 bases. The CDR3 is 13 amino acids. Losses at the gene ends were 5 bases for V and 3 bases for J; bases not matched to a gene: 3. Germline CDR1 SGHTA, CDR2 FQGNSA. CDR3 DNA: TGTGCCAGCAGCCTCGGGAGGGTCTACGAGCAGTACTTC. Amino acid sequence: CASSLGRVYEQYF.

CDR3 sequence reads: CASSFATGGTNYGYTF. The CDR3 region has the DNA TGTGCCAGCAGTTTCGCGACAGGGGGCACCAACTATGGCTACACCTTC. This chain uses TRBV27 with TRBJ1-2; TRBD1 matches at 10 bases. The CDR3 runs 16 residues. V lost 3 bases to trimming and J lost 2 bases; unmatched junction nucleotides: 6. Germline V gene lookup returns CDR1 MNHEY and CDR2 SMNVEV (reference sequence).

This rearrangement joins TRBV5-1 to TRBJ2-1; 11 bases are shared with TRBD2. The germline gives CDR1 SGHRS, CDR2 YFSETQ. The CDR3 has 17 amino acids. With V trimmed by 4 bases and J by 0 bases, 6 bases remained unmatched. In nucleotides, the CDR3 is TGCGCCAGCAGCCCCGGGACTAGCGGACTCTCCTACAATGAGCAGTTCTTC. It encodes CASSPGTSGLSYNEQFF.

The CDR3 DNA sequence: TGTGCCAGCACCGATTTAGGGGTACAGTTCTTC. It is translated as CASTDLGVQFF. This rearrangement joins TRBV28 to TRBJ2-1, with D maybe TRBD1 (5 bases). Looked up from germline, CDR1 is MDHEN and CDR2 is SYDVKM. V was clipped by 7 bases and J by 13 bases, with 14 bases between them. There are 11 residues in the CDR3.

DNA of the CDR3: TGTGCCGTTAGCGGGGGACCTCCCTACAATGAGCAGTTCTTC. This gives the protein CAVSGGPPYNEQFF. The chain links TRBV19 to TRBJ2-1, with TRBD2 matching 9 bases. From germline, CDR1 is LNHDA and CDR2 SQIVND (reference sequence). Losses at the gene ends were 11 bases for V and 2 bases for J; bases not matched to a gene: 7. The CDR3 contains 14 residues.

The V call is TRBV5-1, the J call TRBJ2-2, with D maybe TRBD1 (5 bases). This CDR3 has 19 amino acids. Germline V gives CDR1 SGHRS, CDR2 YFSETQ. Trimming took 4 bases from V and 0 from J, leaving 22 bases between them. The DNA for the CDR3 is TGCGCCAGCAGCCCCGGACACTTACTCAAATCCGCGAACACCGGGGAGCTGTTTTTT. This codes for CASSPGHLLKSANTGELFF.

This sequence joins TRBV7-2 and TRBJ2-5; 14 bases match TRBD2. The CDR3 consists of 19 residues. Germline CDR1 SGHTA, CDR2 FQGNSA. The J segment lost 2 bases and the V segment lost 4 bases, leaving 12 bases of the junction unmatched. CDR3 region: CASSSGGLAGGNPQETQYF. The CDR3, as DNA: TGTGCCAGCAGCTCCGGAGGACTAGCGGGAGGTAACCCGCAAGAGACCCAGTACTTC.

The V gene is TRBV2, the J gene TRBJ1-2, with no clear D. CDR3 length: 15 residues. Trimming removed 1 base from V and 4 bases from J, with 13 bases in between. Germline CDR1 reads SNHLY; CDR2 reads FYNNEI. CDR3 region: CASSEGRESSYGYTF. CDR3 coding DNA: TGTGCCAGCAGTGAAGGGAGGGAGTCGAGCTATGGCTACACCTTC.

The chain joins TRBV6-5 to TRBJ1-1, with a weak D call TRBD1 (6 bases). Germline loops: CDR1 MNHEY, CDR2 SVGAGI. The CDR3 extends over 13 amino acids. V was shortened by 5 bases and J by 5 bases, with 12 bases between the two germline ends. The DNA of the CDR3 is TGTGCCAGCAGTCAGGACAGAGGGACTGAAGCTTTCTTT. This gives the protein CASSQDRGTEAFF.

The rearrangement uses TRBV27 and TRBJ2-4, with 9 bases that match TRBD2. CDR1 is MNHEY and CDR2 is SMNVEV in the germline V gene (reference sequence). J was trimmed by 15 bases and V by 0 bases; bases with no gene match: 6. The CDR3 covers 13 residues. For the CDR3, the DNA is TGTGCCAGCAGTTTATCTGGGCGGGAGGGCCGGTACTTC. Amino acids: CASSLSGREGRYF.

The chain has TRBV27 and TRBJ1-2, with D tentatively TRBD1 (5 bases). Trimming removed 0 bases from V and 5 bases from J, with 10 bases in between. The CDR3 spans 14 residues. Germline CDR1 and CDR2: MNHEY and SMNVEV (reference sequence). For the CDR3, the DNA is TGTGCCAGCAGTTTATCCCCGGGGGGGTATGGCTACACCTTC. This sequence encodes CASSLSPGGYGYTF.

The rearrangement uses TRBV15 and TRBJ2-1, with 10 positions matching TRBD2. After removal of 0 bases from V and 9 bases from J, the junction contained 11 bases not matched to a gene. This CDR3 has 17 amino acids. Looked up from germline, CDR1 is LNHNV and CDR2 is YYDKDF (reference sequence). The CDR3 loop reads CATSRDRASGRGGEQFF. The DNA of the CDR3 is TGTGCCACCAGCAGAGATCGGGCTAGCGGGAGAGGAGGTGAGCAGTTCTTC. Looking up the rest from reference TRBV15 and TRBJ2-1 gives the full variable domain: DAMVIQNPRYQVTQFGKPVTLSCSQTLNHNVMYWYQQKSSQAPKLLFHYYDKDFNNEADTPDNFQSRRPNTSFCFLDIRSPGLGDTAMYLCATSRDRASGRGGEQFFGPGTRLTVL.

V usage is TRBV4-3 and J usage is TRBJ2-3; 10 bases are shared with TRBD2. V lost 2 bases and J lost 6; bases outside the gene matches: 5. The CDR3 is 15 amino acids. The V gene's germline CDR1 is LGHNA and CDR2 YSLEER. Written as DNA, the CDR3 is TGCGCCAGCAGCCAACTAGCGGGAGCGGTGGATACGCAGTATTTT. Translated, it gives CASSQLAGAVDTQYF.